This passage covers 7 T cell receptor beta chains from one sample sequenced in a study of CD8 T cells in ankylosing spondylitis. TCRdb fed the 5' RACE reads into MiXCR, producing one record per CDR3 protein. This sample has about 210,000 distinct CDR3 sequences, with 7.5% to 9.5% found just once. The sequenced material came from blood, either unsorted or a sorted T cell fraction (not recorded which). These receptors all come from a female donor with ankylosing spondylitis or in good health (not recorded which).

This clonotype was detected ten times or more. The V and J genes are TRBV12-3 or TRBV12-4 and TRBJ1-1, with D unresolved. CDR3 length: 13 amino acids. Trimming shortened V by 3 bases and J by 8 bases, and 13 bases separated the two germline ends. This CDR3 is CASSFGVLREAFF. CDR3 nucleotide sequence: TGTGCCAGCAGTTTCGGGGTGTTGAGGGAAGCTTTCTTT.

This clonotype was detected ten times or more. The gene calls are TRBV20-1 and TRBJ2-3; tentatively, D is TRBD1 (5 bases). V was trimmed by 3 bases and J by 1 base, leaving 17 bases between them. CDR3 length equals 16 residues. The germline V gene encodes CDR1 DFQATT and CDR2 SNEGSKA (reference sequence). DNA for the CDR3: TGCAGTGCTAGTCCTTTGGGGCCCCAGCGCACAGATACGCAGTATTTT. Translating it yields CSASPLGPQRTDTQYF.

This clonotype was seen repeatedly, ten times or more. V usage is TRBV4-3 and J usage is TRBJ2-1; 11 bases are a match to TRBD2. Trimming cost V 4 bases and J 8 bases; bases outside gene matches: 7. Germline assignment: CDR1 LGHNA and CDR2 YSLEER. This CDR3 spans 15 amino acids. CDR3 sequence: CASSPGLAATYEQFF. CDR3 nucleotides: TGCGCCAGCAGCCCGGGACTAGCGGCCACGTATGAGCAGTTCTTC.

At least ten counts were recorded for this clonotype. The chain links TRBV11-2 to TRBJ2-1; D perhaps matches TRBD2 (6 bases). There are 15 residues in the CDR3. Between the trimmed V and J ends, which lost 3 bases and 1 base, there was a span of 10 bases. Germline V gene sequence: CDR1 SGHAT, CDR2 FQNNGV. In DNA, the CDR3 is TGTGCCAGCAGCTTCCTAGCGCGTTCCTACAATGAGCAGTTCTTC. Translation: CASSFLARSYNEQFF.

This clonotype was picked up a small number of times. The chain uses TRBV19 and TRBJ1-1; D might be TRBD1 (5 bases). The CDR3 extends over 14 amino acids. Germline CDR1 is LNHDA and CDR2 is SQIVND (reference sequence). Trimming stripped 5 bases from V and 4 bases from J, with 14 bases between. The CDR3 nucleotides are TGTGCCAGTAGTTCCCAAGGGGACCGCACTGAAGCTTTCTTT. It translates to CASSSQGDRTEAFF.

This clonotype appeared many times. CDR3 bases: TGCAGCGCCGGACTAGCGGTGAACGAGCAGTACTTC. Encoded protein: CSAGLAVNEQYF. The chain joins TRBV29-1 to TRBJ2-7, with 10 bases fitting TRBD2. Trimming at V came to 7 bases and at J to 5 bases, leaving 5 bases not matched to a gene. Germline V CDR1 and CDR2: SQVTM, ANQGSEA. The CDR3 has 12 amino acids.

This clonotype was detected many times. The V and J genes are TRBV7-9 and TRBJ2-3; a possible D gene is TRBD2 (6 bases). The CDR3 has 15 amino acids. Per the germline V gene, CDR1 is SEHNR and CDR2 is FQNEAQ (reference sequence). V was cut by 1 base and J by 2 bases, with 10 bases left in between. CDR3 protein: CASSLGGTPTDTQYF. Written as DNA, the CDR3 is TGTGCCAGCAGCTTAGGCGGGACTCCCACAGATACGCAGTATTTT.